The 22 T cell receptor beta chains reported below all come from one sample, sequenced in a study of shared clonotypes between healthy human individuals. Method: immunoSEQ multiplex PCR; TCRdb's copy keeps in-frame clones and lacks some. The table records millions of clones, approximately 95% of them present only once. Sequencing was carried out using naive CD4+ T cells sorted from blood. Subset indicated: CD45RA+ positively selected. The receptors derive from a man younger than 35 in good health.

The chain uses TRBV7-2 and TRBJ1-1; 7 bases map to TRBD1. The CDR3 spans 15 residues. In germline, CDR1 is SGHTA, CDR2 FQGNSA. Losses at the gene ends were 0 bases for V and 5 bases for J; bases not matched to a gene: 6. The CDR3 loop reads CASSLAGQVGTEAFF. CDR3 coding DNA: TGTGCCAGCAGCTTAGCTGGACAGGTAGGGACTGAAGCTTTCTTT.

This clone was counted a few times. V gene TRBV11-2 combines with J gene TRBJ1-6; D remains unclear. The CDR3 has 15 residues. Germline V gene data show CDR1 as SGHAT and CDR2 as FQNNGV. V was cut by 6 bases and J by 8 bases, with 17 bases left in between. CDR3 protein: CASRDPARIDSPLHF. CDR3 nucleotides: TGTGCCAGCAGGGACCCGGCCCGAATTGATTCACCCCTCCACTTT.

The J gene is TRBJ1-6, the V gene TRBV30; D gene uncertain. The CDR3 is 15 amino acids. Trimming removed 5 bases at V and 5 bases at J, with 16 bases between. In germline, CDR1 is GTSNPN, CDR2 SVGIG (reference sequence). The CDR3 nucleotides are TGTGCCTGGGAGAGGACTGGACGAAATAATTCACCCCTCCACTTT. Protein product: CAWERTGRNNSPLHF.

J is TRBJ1-1 and V is TRBV18, with D perhaps TRBD1 (6 bases). Trimming shortened V by 0 bases and J by 0 bases, and 8 bases separated the two germline ends. The germline V gene has CDR1 KGHSH and CDR2 LQKENI. The CDR3 spans 15 residues. CDR3 in amino acids: CASSPPGGLNTEAFF. The DNA for the CDR3 is TGTGCCAGCTCACCACCGGGGGGGCTGAACACTGAAGCTTTCTTT.

The chain joins TRBV28 to TRBJ1-3; D remains ambiguous. V dropped 4 bases and J dropped 0 bases, with 7 bases sitting between them. CDR3 length: 14 amino acids. The germline V gene has CDR1 MDHEN and CDR2 SYDVKM. The CDR3 nucleotides are TGTGCCAGCAGTTCGGGCAGCTCTGGAAACACCATATATTTT. It translates to CASSSGSSGNTIYF. Combining the CDR3 with reference TRBV28 and TRBJ1-3 gives the whole variable domain DVKVTQSSRYLVKRTGEKVFLECVQDMDHENMFWYRQDPGLGLRLIYFSYDVKMKEKGDIPEGYSVSREKKERFSLILESASTNQTSMYLCASSSGSSGNTIYFGEGSWLTVV.

The V gene is TRBV5-1, the J gene TRBJ1-1, with D tentatively TRBD1 (6 bases). Trimming pared 0 bases from V and 4 bases from J, leaving 10 bases between. Germline CDR1 reads SGHRS; CDR2 reads YFSETQ. This CDR3 has 14 amino acids. CDR3 amino acids: CASSLDRASTEAFF. The CDR3, as DNA: TGCGCCAGCAGCTTGGACAGGGCGTCCACTGAAGCTTTCTTT.

The chain combines TRBV7-9 with TRBJ2-5, with 9 positions matching TRBD1. The CDR3 is 17 residues long. Germline V lookup: CDR1 SEHNR, CDR2 FQNEAQ (reference sequence). J gave up 2 bases and V 1 base, and 8 bases lay outside the gene matches. CDR3 residues: CASSLEFGTGMQETQYF. CDR3 bases: TGTGCCAGCAGCTTAGAATTCGGGACAGGGATGCAAGAGACCCAGTACTTC.

The V gene is TRBV5-1, the J gene TRBJ2-3; the D gene is possibly TRBD1 (5 bases). The germline CDR1 and CDR2 sequences are SGHRS and YFSETQ. The CDR3 has 20 residues. Trimming shortened V by 0 bases and J by 3 bases, and 26 bases separated the two germline ends. Here the CDR3 DNA reads TGCGCCAGCAGCTTGGCCACTCTCTCTGTAGGTAGGGGCGCAACAGATACGCAGTATTTT. This translates into CASSLATLSVGRGATDTQYF.

The chain has TRBV2 and TRBJ2-7; TRBD1 is a possible D gene (5 bases). V lost 6 bases, J lost 5 bases, and 17 bases lay in between. The germline gives CDR1 SNHLY, CDR2 FYNNEI. This CDR3 is built from 14 residues. CDR3 sequence: CASRSGPAGNEQYF. CDR3 DNA: TGTGCCAGCAGATCCGGACCAGCAGGGAACGAGCAGTACTTC. The whole variable domain, remainder taken from reference TRBV2 and TRBJ2-7, is EPEVTQTPSHQVTQMGQEVILRCVPISNHLYFYWYRQILGQKVEFLVSFYNNEISEKSEIFDDQFSVERPDGSNFTLKIRSTKLEDSAMYFCASRSGPAGNEQYFGPGTRLTVT.

This clone came up once. The rearrangement joins TRBV11-3 to TRBJ2-3, with D hard to call. The CDR3 has 12 residues. CDR1 is SGHNT, CDR2 YENEEA, per germline. Trimming shortened V by 5 bases and J by 0 bases, and 3 bases separated the two germline ends. The CDR3 sequence: CASSHSTDTQYF. CDR3 DNA sequence: TGTGCCAGCAGCCATAGCACAGATACGCAGTATTTT.

The chain joins TRBV18 to TRBJ2-7; 7 bases agree with TRBD1. V shed 2 bases, J shed 3 bases, and the junction held 7 bases outside the gene matches. The CDR3 spans 15 residues. Germline CDR1 KGHSH, CDR2 LQKENI. CDR3 sequence: CASSPGAGGRYEQYF. In DNA, the CDR3 is TGTGCCAGCTCACCAGGGGCAGGGGGACGCTACGAGCAGTACTTC.

This chain links TRBV7-9 with TRBJ1-3; D call uncertain. CDR1 and CDR2 (germline): SEHNR, FQNEAQ (reference sequence). The CDR3 consists of 15 residues. Trimming took off 5 bases at V and 3 bases at J, with 14 bases between the two ends. The DNA for the CDR3 is TGTGCCAGCAGCCCGGAAGTTACGTTTGGAAACACCATATATTTT. Amino acid sequence: CASSPEVTFGNTIYF.

The CDR3 reads CAWGTGDIRYGYTF. The CDR3 DNA reads TGTGCCTGGGGGACAGGGGATATCCGCTATGGCTACACCTTC. The rearrangement links TRBV30 to TRBJ1-2, with 10 bases that match TRBD1. Germline CDR1 GTSNPN, CDR2 SVGIG (reference sequence). CDR3 length equals 14 residues. V lost 5 bases, J lost 4 bases, and 7 bases stayed unmatched.

This chain links TRBV27 with TRBJ2-7, with D perhaps matching TRBD1 or TRBD2 (6 bases each). The CDR3 is made up of 15 amino acids. CDR1 MNHEY and CDR2 SMNVEV come from the germline V gene (reference sequence). Between the trimmed V and J ends, which lost 3 bases and 2 bases, there was a span of 14 bases. This CDR3 is CASSLAGHSTYEQYF. CDR3 bases: TGTGCCAGCAGTTTGGCGGGACACTCGACCTACGAGCAGTACTTC.

The rearrangement uses TRBV6-5 and TRBJ1-1; 8 bases are shared with TRBD1. The CDR3 totals 13 residues. Germline V lookup: CDR1 MNHEY, CDR2 SVGAGI. V shed 9 bases and J 4 bases; nucleotides not matched to a gene: 7. CDR3 amino acids: CASDRGEGTEAFF. CDR3 DNA sequence: TGTGCCAGTGACAGGGGCGAGGGCACTGAAGCTTTCTTT.

The rearrangement joins TRBV30 to TRBJ1-5, with D tentatively TRBD1 (5 bases). The CDR3 contains 14 residues. CDR1 is GTSNPN and CDR2 is SVGIG in the germline V gene (reference sequence). V was shortened by 4 bases and J by 4 bases, with 14 bases between the two germline ends. The CDR3 region is CAWNSDRINQPQHF. The CDR3 coding sequence is TGTGCCTGGAACTCCGACAGAATTAATCAGCCCCAGCATTTT. The full variable domain, in which reference TRBV30 and TRBJ1-5 provide the parts outside the CDR3, is SQTIHQWPATLVQPVGSPLSLECTVEGTSNPNLYWYRQAAGRGLQLLFYSVGIGQISSEVPQNLSASRPQDRQFILSSKKLLLSDSGFYLCAWNSDRINQPQHFGDGTRLSIL.

This clone was recorded only once. The chain joins TRBV29-1 to TRBJ2-2; 10 bases agree with TRBD1. The CDR3 contains 16 residues. The germline V gene has CDR1 SQVTM and CDR2 ANQGSEA. With V trimmed by 1 base and J by 5 bases, 7 bases remained unmatched. The CDR3 bases are TGCAGCGTTGAAGTAGTCGGGACAGGGGCAACCGGGGAGCTGTTTTTT. This encodes CSVEVVGTGATGELFF.

The gene calls are TRBV19 and TRBJ2-7; tentatively, D is TRBD1 (5 bases). The CDR3 covers 17 residues. The V gene's germline CDR1 is LNHDA and CDR2 SQIVND (reference sequence). V was pared by 5 bases and J by 2 bases, with 22 bases between. CDR3 sequence reads: CASSSIRAVGVPYEQYF. Here the CDR3 DNA reads TGTGCCAGTAGTTCGATCCGGGCCGTAGGGGTCCCCTACGAGCAGTACTTC.

The rearrangement links TRBV5-8 to TRBJ1-5; 9 positions agree with TRBD1. The J segment lost 5 bases and the V segment lost 4 bases, leaving 7 bases of the junction unmatched. Germline V gives CDR1 SGHTS, CDR2 YDEGEE. The CDR3 is 15 residues long. CDR3 in DNA: TGTGCCAGCAGCGCCCGGGACAGGGCCGATCAGCCCCAGCATTTT. Translation gives CASSARDRADQPQHF.

V is TRBV5-1 and J is TRBJ2-1; 12 nucleotides match TRBD1. Germline-derived CDR1 and CDR2 are SGHRS and YFSETQ. This CDR3 is 16 amino acids long. V gave up 0 bases and J gave up 6 bases; unmatched junction bases: 4. CDR3 protein: CASSLAGQGASNEQFF. CDR3 bases: TGCGCCAGCAGCTTGGCGGGACAGGGGGCGAGCAATGAGCAGTTCTTC.

Details on this clone: This sample also contains other DNA sequences that code for the same CDR3. V usage is TRBV27 and J usage is TRBJ1-6; no reliable D call. The CDR3 covers 13 residues. Germline V CDR1 and CDR2: MNHEY, SMNVEV (reference sequence). V lost 0 bases and J 7 bases, leaving 4 bases between the germline ends. The DNA of the CDR3 is TGTGCCAGCAGTTTATCGGGGAATTCACCCCTCCACTTT. Translated: CASSLSGNSPLHF.

The chain is built from TRBV18 and TRBJ2-5; TRBD1 is a possible D gene (6 bases). V lost 3 bases and J lost 4, with 12 bases in between. The CDR3 contains 14 residues. Germline loops: CDR1 KGHSH, CDR2 LQKENI. DNA of the CDR3: TGTGCCAGCTCACCGATACAGGGTCTAGAGACCCAGTACTTC. Its protein is CASSPIQGLETQYF.